These 29 T cell receptor beta chains originate from one sample sequenced in a study of cytomegalovirus exposure and HLA in healthy donors. The PCR was carried out with 60 Vbeta primers and 13 Jbeta primers. Measured with immunoSEQ multiplex PCR; TCRdb has only the in-frame clones, and not every one. The data contain 60,000 to 75,000 clones, roughly 74% of them singletons. Sample: PBMCs. All receptors derive from a woman aged 60-75 years in good health and CMV-seropositive.

About this clone itself: The junction and the germline gene differ at one end; a read error may be behind it. CDR3: CASSFSGGGARVF. The CDR3 nucleotides read TGCGCCAGCAGCTTCTCTGGCGGGGGGGCGCGTGTCTTT. This chain uses TRBV5-1 with TRBJ1-1; TRBD1 might be the D (6 bases). The germline V gene encodes CDR1 SGHRS and CDR2 YFSETQ. This CDR3 is built from 13 residues. Full variable domain (outside the CDR3, taken from reference TRBV5-1 and TRBJ1-1): KAGVTQTPRYLIKTRGQQVTLSCSPISGHRSVSWYQQTPGQGLQFLFEYFSETQRNKGNFPGRFSGRQFSNSRSEMNVSTLELGDSALYLCASSFSGGGARVFGQGTRLTVV.

CDR3 in DNA: TGTGCCAGCAGTTCACAGAATAGCAATCAGCCCCAGCATTTT. As protein: CASSSQNSNQPQHF. This sequence joins TRBV2 and TRBJ1-5; D is undetermined. The V end was cut by 5 bases, the J end by 0 bases, with 8 bases between. There are 14 residues in the CDR3. Germline V lookup: CDR1 SNHLY, CDR2 FYNNEI.

V gene TRBV10-3 combines with J gene TRBJ1-6, with D possibly TRBD1 on 5 matching bases. The CDR3 is 17 amino acids. V was cut by 0 bases and J by 2 bases, with 11 bases left in between. Per germline, CDR1 ENHRY and CDR2 SYGVKD. The chain's CDR3 is CAISESLGRPYNSPLHF. Here the CDR3 DNA reads TGTGCCATCAGTGAGTCTTTGGGGCGCCCCTATAATTCACCCCTCCACTTT.

This chain connects TRBV29-1 to TRBJ1-2; TRBD1 might be the D (5 bases). The CDR3 runs to 13 residues. The germline V gene encodes CDR1 SQVTM and CDR2 ANQGSEA. The V end was cut by 4 bases, the J end by 0 bases, with 9 bases between. The CDR3 DNA follows: TGCAGCGTTGTAAGGGGAACTAACTATGGCTACACCTTC. Translation gives CSVVRGTNYGYTF.

The J gene is TRBJ1-2, the V gene TRBV9, with unresolved D. Per the germline V gene, CDR1 is SGDLS and CDR2 is YYNGEE. V shed 4 bases and J shed 3 bases, with 13 bases lying between them. The CDR3 sequence is 14 residues long. The CDR3 DNA reads as TGTGCCAGCAGCACCCGGACGGAGGACTATGGCTACACCTTC. It translates to CASSTRTEDYGYTF.

Comment on this clone: The CDR3 end shows no conserved phenylalanine or tryptophan, and so a read error is likely. The chain is built from TRBV2 and TRBJ1-3; tentatively, D is TRBD1 (5 bases). Trimming left V 5 bases short and J 4 bases short, with 6 bases between. Germline V CDR1 and CDR2: SNHLY, FYNNEI. The CDR3 runs to 12 residues. CDR3 region: CASSRQGNTIYV. CDR3 DNA: TGTGCCAGCAGTCGACAGGGAAACACCATATATGTT.

This clone was recorded at least ten times. At one end, the junction sequence differs from germline, possibly due to a read error. This CDR3 is also generated by other DNA sequences in the sample. The J gene is TRBJ1-2, the V gene TRBV6-5, with a possible D match to TRBD1 (6 bases). The CDR3 length is 13 residues. CDR1 and CDR2 (germline): MNHEY, SVGAGI. In DNA, the CDR3 is TGTGCCAGCCGTTATGTGGGGGCCCATGGCTACACCTTC. Protein: CASRYVGAHGYTF.

Here the CDR3 reads CASGAGVIDTQYF. The CDR3 DNA reads as TGTGCCAGCGGGGCGGGGGTTATAGATACGCAGTATTTT. The V and J genes are TRBV6-1 and TRBJ2-3; 7 bases are a match to TRBD2. V was pared by 8 bases and J by 5 bases, with 7 bases of the junction left unmatched. CDR1 MNHNS and CDR2 SASEGT come from the germline V gene. The CDR3 has 13 amino acids.

This rearrangement joins TRBV20-1 to TRBJ1-2; 7 positions match TRBD1. The CDR3 totals 11 residues. Germline trimming cut 7 bases from V and 9 bases from J; bases unmatched to any gene: 8. Germline CDR1 reads DFQATT; CDR2 reads SNEGSKA (reference sequence). The CDR3 protein is CSGLQGESYTF. The CDR3 region has the DNA TGCAGTGGTTTGCAGGGGGAGAGCTACACCTTC.

The chain combines TRBV18 with TRBJ1-1, with 7 nucleotides matching TRBD1. The trim removed 3 bases at V and 3 bases at J, leaving 16 bases unmatched. CDR1 KGHSH and CDR2 LQKENI come from the germline V gene. The CDR3 spans 18 residues. CDR3 amino acids: CASSPWGQTYLWDTEAFF. Written as DNA, the CDR3 is TGTGCCAGCTCACCGTGGGGACAGACTTACCTATGGGACACTGAAGCTTTCTTT.

The V and J genes are TRBV10-1 and TRBJ1-1; no firm D call. Germline CDR1 WNHNN, CDR2 SYGVQD (reference sequence). Trimming stripped 5 bases from V and 0 bases from J, with 7 bases between. This CDR3 is 13 amino acids long. DNA for the CDR3: TGCGCCAGCAGTATCTCGTTGAACACTGAAGCTTTCTTT. Translated, it gives CASSISLNTEAFF.

This chain connects TRBV9 to TRBJ1-2; D is perhaps TRBD1 (6 bases). This CDR3 spans 14 amino acids. The germline CDR1 and CDR2 sequences are SGDLS and YYNGEE. V was shortened by 0 bases and J by 8 bases, with 14 bases between the two germline ends. The DNA of the CDR3 is TGTGCCAGCAGCGTAGAGCGGGGGGCCGGGGGCTACACCTTC. Its protein is CASSVERGAGGYTF.

The V and J genes are TRBV5-4 and TRBJ2-1; 9 bases map to TRBD2. Germline V gene sequence: CDR1 SGHNT, CDR2 YYREEE (reference sequence). The CDR3 runs 17 residues. The J segment lost 6 bases and the V segment lost 4 bases, leaving 14 bases of the junction unmatched. The CDR3 region has the DNA TGTGCCAGCAGCCGGGACTTGCGGGAGGGAACAGGCAATGAGCAGTTCTTC. Protein sequence: CASSRDLREGTGNEQFF.

The chain is built from TRBV19 and TRBJ1-4; TRBD1 agrees at 8 bases. V shed 0 bases and J 5 bases; nucleotides not matched to a gene: 5. The CDR3 is 16 residues long. CDR1 is LNHDA and CDR2 is SQIVND in the germline V gene (reference sequence). CDR3 region: CASSIDPGDRNEKLFF. CDR3 coding DNA: TGTGCCAGTAGTATAGATCCGGGGGACAGGAATGAAAAACTGTTTTTT. Using reference TRBV19 and TRBJ1-4 for the parts outside the CDR3, the full variable domain is DGGITQSPKYLFRKEGQNVTLSCEQNLNHDAMYWYRQDPGQGLRLIYYSQIVNDFQKGDIAEGYSVSREKKESFPLTVTSAQKNPTAFYLCASSIDPGDRNEKLFFGSGTQLSVL.

This clone showed up just once. The chain employs TRBV7-9 and TRBJ2-7; TRBD1 agrees at 8 bases. Per germline, CDR1 SEHNR and CDR2 FQNEAQ (reference sequence). The junction had 12 bases not matched to a gene; V was cut back by 5 bases and J by 6 bases. This CDR3 region has 15 residues. This chain's CDR3 is CASSPLRTGRSEQYF. In DNA, the CDR3 is TGTGCCAGCAGCCCATTAAGGACAGGGCGAAGCGAGCAGTACTTC.

In regard to this clone: Other nucleotide sequences from this sample produce the same CDR3. V usage is TRBV6-5 and J usage is TRBJ1-5; D is unresolved. Trimming cost V 0 bases and J 5 bases, with 5 bases left between them. CDR1 is MNHEY and CDR2 is SVGAGI in the germline V gene. This CDR3 is built from 13 residues. The CDR3 spells CASSYSSYQPQHF. CDR3 nucleotide sequence: TGTGCCAGCAGTTACTCGAGTTATCAGCCCCAGCATTTT.

V is TRBV18 and J is TRBJ1-2; 7 bases are shared with TRBD1. Trimming removed 2 bases from V and 2 bases from J; junction bases left unmatched: 5. From germline, CDR1 is KGHSH and CDR2 LQKENI. CDR3 length: 15 residues. The CDR3 region has the DNA TGTGCCAGCTCACCAGGGACAGTAGTGAACTATGGCTACACCTTC. As protein: CASSPGTVVNYGYTF.

The gene calls are TRBV19 and TRBJ1-5; 8 positions agree with TRBD1. V dropped 8 bases and J dropped 4; count of bases not matched to a gene: 4. The CDR3 spans 13 residues. Germline V gives CDR1 LNHDA, CDR2 SQIVND (reference sequence). CDR3 nucleotide sequence: TGTGCCAGTCTGGACAGGGAAAATCAGCCCCAGCATTTT. Translating gives CASLDRENQPQHF.

This clone was observed once. The chain couples TRBV7-3 to TRBJ1-2; the D is unclear. Germline values: CDR1 SGHTA, CDR2 FQGTGA. CDR3 length: 13 amino acids. V dropped 1 base and J dropped 3 bases, with 6 bases sitting between them. CDR3: CASSLRQDYGYTF. In nucleotides, the CDR3 is TGTGCCAGCAGCTTAAGGCAGGACTATGGCTACACCTTC.

In this sample, this clone turned up once. This rearrangement joins TRBV6-1 to TRBJ2-6; 12 bases are a match to TRBD2. Germline trimming cut 4 bases from V and 2 bases from J; bases unmatched to any gene: 6. The length of the CDR3 is 18 residues. Looked up from germline, CDR1 is MNHNS and CDR2 is SASEGT. CDR3 sequence reads: CASSASGGGTAGANVLTF. Here the CDR3 DNA reads TGTGCCAGCAGTGCTAGCGGGGGGGGGACGGCTGGGGCCAACGTCCTGACTTTC.

The chain uses TRBV5-1 and TRBJ2-1, with 12 bases that match TRBD2. Germline V gene data show CDR1 as SGHRS and CDR2 as YFSETQ. The ends lost 3 bases at V and 3 bases at J; junction bases unmatched: 4. This CDR3 is 16 amino acids long. The CDR3 loop is CASSSRTSGNYNEQFF. CDR3 DNA: TGCGCCAGCAGCTCTAGGACTAGCGGGAACTACAATGAGCAGTTCTTC.

The chain employs TRBV20-1 and TRBJ2-1; D might be TRBD2 (5 bases). The CDR3 consists of 11 residues. With 6 bases removed from V and 7 bases from J, the gap between germline ends came to 10 bases. CDR1 is DFQATT and CDR2 is SNEGSKA in the germline V gene (reference sequence). CDR3 in DNA: TGCAGTGCACCGGACTTTAATGAGCAGTTCTTC. Translating it yields CSAPDFNEQFF.

The CDR3 DNA follows: TGTGCCAGCAGCACAGGGACTTCACCCCTCCACTTT. Encoded protein: CASSTGTSPLHF. This sequence joins TRBV6-5 and TRBJ1-6, with D possibly matching TRBD1 (6 bases). CDR3 length: 12 residues. The germline gives CDR1 MNHEY, CDR2 SVGAGI. Between the trimmed V and J ends, which lost 6 bases and 9 bases, there was a span of 9 bases.

The chain employs TRBV4-1 and TRBJ2-3, with D unclear. Germline CDR1 reads MGHRA; CDR2 reads YSYEKL. Deletions cut 4 bases from V and 4 bases from J, with 9 bases between. This CDR3 has 13 amino acids. The CDR3 sequence: CASSPEPADTQYF. CDR3 DNA: TGCGCCAGCAGCCCGGAGCCGGCAGATACGCAGTATTTT.

This clone came up a few times. The chain carries TRBV5-6 and TRBJ2-5, with D maybe TRBD1 (6 bases). Germline V gene data show CDR1 as SGHDT and CDR2 as YYEEEE. The CDR3 runs to 17 residues. Trimming took 3 bases from V and 5 from J, leaving 23 bases between them. The CDR3 reads CASSWGPTQGRGETQYF. As DNA, the CDR3 is TGTGCCAGCAGCTGGGGGCCCACCCAGGGGCGCGGGGAGACCCAGTACTTC. Full variable domain (rest looked up from reference TRBV5-6 and TRBJ2-5): DAGVTQSPTHLIKTRGQQVTLRCSPKSGHDTVSWYQQALGQGPQFIFQYYEEEERQRGNFPDRFSGHQFPNYSSELNVNALLLGDSALYLCASSWGPTQGRGETQYFGPGTRLLVL.

The J gene is TRBJ2-2, the V gene TRBV30; a possible D gene is TRBD1 (6 bases). In germline, CDR1 is GTSNPN, CDR2 SVGIG (reference sequence). This CDR3 is 14 amino acids long. Trimming took 4 bases from V and 1 from J, leaving 10 bases between them. CDR3 bases: TGTGCCTGGAATCGACAGGTGAACACCGGGGAGCTGTTTTTT. Protein sequence: CAWNRQVNTGELFF.

The chain employs TRBV9 and TRBJ1-5; D perhaps matches TRBD1 (5 bases). CDR1 is SGDLS and CDR2 is YYNGEE in the germline V gene. The V and J ends lost 1 base and 2 bases respectively, with 10 bases between them. The CDR3 contains 15 residues. The CDR3 loop reads CASSVNGAGNQPQHF. The CDR3 nucleotides are TGTGCCAGCAGCGTAAATGGGGCCGGCAATCAGCCCCAGCATTTT.

J is TRBJ2-5 and V is TRBV4-2; TRBD1 aligns across 7 bases. The ends lost 1 base at V and 1 base at J; junction bases unmatched: 0. Germline CDR1 reads LGHNA; CDR2 reads YNFKEQ. The CDR3 extends over 14 amino acids. The CDR3 bases are TGTGCCAGCAGCCAAGGGGACAGCCAAGAGACCCAGTACTTC. As protein: CASSQGDSQETQYF.

This sequence joins TRBV27 and TRBJ1-1; tentatively, D is TRBD1 (6 bases). V lost 4 bases and J 0 bases, leaving 12 bases between the germline ends. The V gene's germline CDR1 is MNHEY and CDR2 SMNVEV (reference sequence). The CDR3 covers 15 residues. In DNA, the CDR3 is TGTGCCAGCAGTTCCCTCTGGGGGCTGAACACTGAAGCTTTCTTT. As protein: CASSSLWGLNTEAFF.